These 30 T cell receptor beta chains share one sample of origin, sequenced in a study of blood T cell repertoires in COVID-19 (dated by TCRdb to 2018 to 2021). The library was produced with the immunoSEQ multiplex PCR assay. The immuneACCESS repertoire file appears here via TCRdb, limited to in-frame rearrangements. These files lack a portion of the clones; in checked studies, under half of the deficit traces to unresolved V genes, and the cause of the others is not known. This sample gives about 480,000 clones in total; approximately 89% of them show up just once. About 0.91% of the sample goes to the ten largest clones. Sequenced material: peripheral blood. Every receptor here comes from a man aged 18-30 years with COVID-19, enrolled during active disease.

This clone was observed a single time. This chain connects TRBV10-2 to TRBJ2-2; 8 positions match TRBD1. Trimming took 7 bases from V and 3 from J; bases not matched to a gene: 10. The CDR3 consists of 16 residues. The V gene's germline CDR1 is WSHSY and CDR2 SAAADI. CDR3 sequence: CASMGDRGVHTGELFF. The CDR3 DNA reads as TGCGCCAGCATGGGAGACAGGGGAGTCCACACCGGGGAGCTGTTTTTT.

The rearrangement joins TRBV3-1 (or the pseudogene TRBV3-2) to TRBJ2-5; the match to TRBD2 covers 11 bases. From germline, CDR1 is LGHDT and CDR2 YNNKEL (reference sequence). The CDR3 runs to 15 residues. V was clipped by 4 bases and J by 4 bases; unmatched bases: 5. The CDR3 region is CASSRGLAGGETQYF. The CDR3 DNA sequence: TGTGCCAGCAGCCGTGGGCTAGCGGGGGGAGAGACCCAGTACTTC.

V usage is TRBV7-9 and J usage is TRBJ1-1; D is unclear. Germline values: CDR1 SEHNR, CDR2 FQNEAQ (reference sequence). The CDR3 is 14 amino acids. V was trimmed by 1 base and J by 0 bases, leaving 6 bases between them. The CDR3 spells CASSLVSVNTEAFF. For the CDR3, the DNA is TGTGCCAGCAGCTTAGTATCCGTGAACACTGAAGCTTTCTTT.

The rearrangement joins TRBV7-6 to TRBJ2-1; no clear D. The CDR3 consists of 13 residues. V shed 4 bases and J shed 5 bases, with 9 bases lying between them. Per the germline V gene, CDR1 is SGHVS and CDR2 is FNYEAQ. The CDR3 region is CASSSRNNNEQFF. The DNA of the CDR3 is TGTGCCAGCAGCTCAAGAAACAACAATGAGCAGTTCTTC.

The chain combines TRBV11-2 with TRBJ1-4, with TRBD1 as a possible D gene (5 bases). Germline V lookup: CDR1 SGHAT, CDR2 FQNNGV. The ends were cut back, 0 bases at V and 8 bases at J, with 16 bases in the middle. The CDR3 contains 16 residues. The CDR3 region has the DNA TGTGCCAGCAGCTTAGATCAGCGGGGTCACAGGGAAAAACTGTTTTTT. Its protein product is CASSLDQRGHREKLFF.

The CDR3 loop is CASSPIMLAGSGANVLTF. DNA of the CDR3: TGTGCCAGCAGTCCGATAATGTTAGCCGGTTCTGGGGCCAACGTCCTGACTTTC. The chain is built from TRBV6-6 and TRBJ2-6; D not certain. V lost 5 bases and J 1 base, leaving 18 bases between the germline ends. CDR1 and CDR2 (germline): MNHNY, SVGAGI (reference sequence). This CDR3 has 18 residues.

The chain employs TRBV4-2 and TRBJ2-3; D uncertain. Trimming took 1 base from V and 4 from J, leaving 15 bases between them. CDR3 size: 16 residues. Germline CDR1 reads LGHNA; CDR2 reads YNFKEQ. CDR3 bases: TGTGCCAGCAGCCAAGTGCCAGTGGCCCAGTCAGATACGCAGTATTTT. It translates to CASSQVPVAQSDTQYF.

The chain couples TRBV5-5 to TRBJ1-3; D gene uncertain. The CDR3 has 16 residues. Trimming took off 0 bases at V and 0 bases at J, with 10 bases between the two ends. Germline V gene data show CDR1 as SGHKS and CDR2 as YYEKEE (reference sequence). The DNA for the CDR3 is TGTGCCAGCAGCTTGGGCGGGGTTCTCTCTGGAAACACCATATATTTT. It translates to CASSLGGVLSGNTIYF.

This clone was counted once. The CDR3 region is CASTGQGAFGYTF. The DNA for the CDR3 is TGTGCCAGCACTGGACAGGGGGCATTTGGCTACACCTTC. The chain recombines TRBV6-5 with TRBJ1-2, with 11 bases aligning to TRBD1. Germline V lookup: CDR1 MNHEY, CDR2 SVGAGI. CDR3 length: 13 amino acids. Unmatched junction bases numbered 5, after V lost 7 bases and J lost 7 bases.

This chain connects TRBV7-9 to TRBJ1-5, with 7 bases aligning to TRBD1. The germline V gene encodes CDR1 SEHNR and CDR2 FQNEAQ (reference sequence). Trimming took 4 bases from V and 2 from J; bases not matched to a gene: 5. The CDR3 length is 15 residues. CDR3 sequence reads: CASSSGTEGNQPQHF. The CDR3 bases are TGTGCCAGCAGCTCTGGGACAGAAGGCAATCAGCCCCAGCATTTT.

The chain couples TRBV29-1 to TRBJ2-5, with 14 bases lining up with TRBD2. This CDR3 comprises 14 residues. From germline, CDR1 is SQVTM and CDR2 ANQGSEA. V shed 3 bases, J shed 6 bases, and the junction held 3 bases outside the gene matches. The CDR3 region is CSVEGLAGEQTQYF. The DNA for the CDR3 is TGCAGCGTTGAGGGACTAGCGGGAGAACAGACCCAGTACTTC.

The chain carries TRBV10-1 and TRBJ2-7; 12 positions agree with TRBD2. This CDR3 region has 16 residues. Trimming removed 4 bases from V and 6 bases from J; junction bases left unmatched: 10. In germline, CDR1 is WNHNN, CDR2 SYGVQD (reference sequence). The DNA for the CDR3 is TGCGCCAGCAGTGCTCTTAGGACTAGCGGGACGGCCGAGCAGTACTTC. It yields the protein CASSALRTSGTAEQYF.

V is TRBV5-1 and J is TRBJ2-1; 8 bases are shared with TRBD2. The CDR3 length is 14 residues. Per the germline V gene, CDR1 is SGHRS and CDR2 is YFSETQ. V shed 4 bases, J shed 5 bases, and the junction held 5 bases outside the gene matches. In nucleotides, the CDR3 is TGCGCCAGCAGCCCAACTAGCGGCAACAATGAGCAGTTCTTC. It encodes CASSPTSGNNEQFF. Full variable domain (remainder filled in from reference TRBV5-1 and TRBJ2-1): KAGVTQTPRYLIKTRGQQVTLSCSPISGHRSVSWYQQTPGQGLQFLFEYFSETQRNKGNFPGRFSGRQFSNSRSEMNVSTLELGDSALYLCASSPTSGNNEQFFGPGTRLTVL.

This clone was observed once. The chain joins TRBV24-1 to TRBJ2-3; 13 bases match TRBD2. Germline V gives CDR1 KGHDR, CDR2 SFDVKD. V was pared by 6 bases and J by 0 bases, with 11 bases of the junction left unmatched. The CDR3 covers 19 residues. CDR3 sequence reads: CATSPRTSGRASSTDTQYF. DNA for the CDR3: TGTGCCACCAGTCCTAGAACTAGCGGGAGGGCGTCTAGCACAGATACGCAGTATTTT.

The rearrangement uses TRBV5-1 and TRBJ2-5; TRBD1 matches 9 bases. V gave up 4 bases and J gave up 4 bases; unmatched junction bases: 5. Germline V gene data show CDR1 as SGHRS and CDR2 as YFSETQ. The CDR3 loop spans 14 amino acids. This CDR3 reads CASSLGQGSETQYF. Here the CDR3 DNA reads TGCGCCAGCAGCCTTGGACAGGGGTCAGAGACCCAGTACTTC.

The CDR3 DNA sequence: TGTGCCAGCAGTACGAACAGGGGGAATGAGCAGTTCTTC. It translates to CASSTNRGNEQFF. This chain connects TRBV12-3 or TRBV12-4 to TRBJ2-1; 8 bases are shared with TRBD1. The V and J ends lost 5 bases and 7 bases, in that order; junction bases with no gene match: 4. This CDR3 region has 13 residues.

Only one count was recorded for this clone. The rearrangement uses TRBV6-5 and TRBJ1-2; the D is unclear. Trimming took 6 bases from V and 6 from J, leaving 14 bases between them. Germline values: CDR1 MNHEY, CDR2 SVGAGI. The CDR3 is made up of 13 amino acids. CDR3 sequence (DNA): TGTGCCAGCAGCCCCGGGTCGGAAAATGGCTACACCTTC. This sequence encodes CASSPGSENGYTF.

V and J are TRBV5-1 and TRBJ1-6, with TRBD1 matching over 9 bases. The CDR3 spans 14 residues. CDR1 is SGHRS and CDR2 is YFSETQ in the germline V gene. With 2 bases clipped from V and 11 bases from J, the junction kept 5 bases outside the gene matches. Here the CDR3 reads CASSFGQGFPPLHF. For the CDR3, the DNA is TGCGCCAGCAGCTTTGGACAGGGGTTTCCACCCCTCCACTTT.

The chain carries TRBV6-5 and TRBJ2-1; 10 bases line up with TRBD1. CDR1 is MNHEY, CDR2 SVGAGI, per germline. J lost 2 bases, V lost 6 bases, and 4 bases had no gene match. The CDR3 covers 15 residues. The DNA for the CDR3 is TGTGCCAGCAGAAGACAGGGGGCGGCCTACAATGAGCAGTTCTTC. Translated: CASRRQGAAYNEQFF.

The chain combines TRBV7-2 with TRBJ1-1; 7 bases line up with TRBD1. CDR3 length: 14 amino acids. V was clipped by 5 bases and J by 1 base; unmatched bases: 4. From germline, CDR1 is SGHTA and CDR2 FQGNSA. CDR3 DNA sequence: TGTGCCAGCAGCGCCGACAGGGCGAACACTGAAGCTTTCTTT. Translating it yields CASSADRANTEAFF.

This rearrangement joins TRBV12-5 to TRBJ2-1, with D possibly TRBD2 on 5 matching bases. This CDR3 region has 15 residues. V was shortened by 0 bases and J by 8 bases, with 14 bases between the two germline ends. Germline V gene sequence: CDR1 LGHNT, CDR2 FRNRAP. CDR3 protein: CASGLVGGGQDEQFF. CDR3 nucleotides: TGTGCTAGTGGTTTGGTTGGAGGAGGTCAGGATGAGCAGTTCTTC. Drawing the rest from reference TRBV12-5 and TRBJ2-1, the complete variable domain is DARVTQTPRHKVTEMGQEVTMRCQPILGHNTVFWYRQTMMQGLELLAYFRNRAPLDDSGMPKDRFSAEMPDATLATLKIQPSEPRDSAVYFCASGLVGGGQDEQFFGPGTRLTVL.

This chain connects TRBV4-1 to TRBJ2-7, with D possibly being TRBD1 (8 bases). V lost 5 bases and J 5 bases, leaving 19 bases between the germline ends. Germline values: CDR1 MGHRA, CDR2 YSYEKL. This CDR3 comprises 15 residues. The CDR3 is CASSATWTGRDEQYF. In nucleotides, the CDR3 is TGCGCCAGCAGCGCTACCTGGACAGGGAGGGACGAGCAGTACTTC.

This chain connects TRBV10-3 to TRBJ2-5, with D maybe TRBD1 (6 bases). Germline lookup yields CDR1 ENHRY and CDR2 SYGVKD. The CDR3 runs 15 residues. The germline V and J ends were trimmed by 4 bases and 1 base, with 13 bases remaining between them. CDR3 sequence reads: CAISGQEDPQETQYF. CDR3 nucleotides: TGTGCCATCAGTGGACAGGAGGATCCCCAAGAGACCCAGTACTTC.

This rearrangement joins TRBV7-9 to TRBJ2-7; maybe TRBD2 (5 bases). V was clipped by 3 bases and J by 2 bases, with 14 bases between them. The CDR3 is 15 amino acids. The germline CDR1 and CDR2 sequences are SEHNR and FQNEAQ (reference sequence). In DNA, the CDR3 is TGTGCCAGCAGCTTGGACTCGGGTTACCCCTACGAGCAGTACTTC. This translates into CASSLDSGYPYEQYF.

J is TRBJ2-3 and V is TRBV5-1; 10 bases map to TRBD2. Trimming cost V 5 bases and J 6 bases; bases outside gene matches: 9. The germline gives CDR1 SGHRS, CDR2 YFSETQ. The CDR3 is 15 residues long. The DNA for the CDR3 is TGCGCCAGCAGGCAGCGGGGGGGCGAGTCGGATACGCAGTATTTT. Amino acid sequence: CASRQRGGESDTQYF.

The chain is built from TRBV6-6 and TRBJ2-1; TRBD1 is a possible D gene (6 bases). The CDR3 runs to 15 residues. The germline V gene encodes CDR1 MNHNY and CDR2 SVGAGI (reference sequence). The ends were cut back, 10 bases at V and 0 bases at J, with 16 bases in the middle. CDR3 sequence (DNA): TGTGCCACCCAGTCCGGGACACGCTCCTACAATGAGCAGTTCTTC. The encoded protein is CATQSGTRSYNEQFF.

J is TRBJ2-2 and V is TRBV6-1; D may be TRBD1 (6 bases). The germline V gene encodes CDR1 MNHNS and CDR2 SASEGT. Trimming took 2 bases from V and 4 from J, leaving 11 bases between them. This CDR3 is 15 amino acids long. CDR3 sequence (DNA): TGTGCCAGCAGTGAATGGGGCAGGGGCACCGGGGAGCTGTTTTTT. It is translated as CASSEWGRGTGELFF.

J is TRBJ2-1 and V is TRBV12-5; 9 bases are a match to TRBD1. The CDR3 consists of 16 residues. Losses at the gene ends were 0 bases for V and 7 bases for J; bases not matched to a gene: 7. Germline CDR1 and CDR2: LGHNT and FRNRAP. The CDR3 coding sequence is TGTGCTAGTGGTTTGGTAGGGACAGGGTTTTCGAATGAGCAGTTCTTC. Translated: CASGLVGTGFSNEQFF.

The chain employs TRBV5-1 and TRBJ2-1, with 12 bases that match TRBD1. Germline V gene data show CDR1 as SGHRS and CDR2 as YFSETQ. This CDR3 spans 15 amino acids. Trimming cost V 4 bases and J 7 bases; bases outside gene matches: 6. Here the CDR3 reads CASSRGTGGGNEQFF. In DNA, the CDR3 is TGCGCCAGCAGCCGGGGGACAGGGGGCGGGAATGAGCAGTTCTTC.

The chain is built from TRBV24-1 and TRBJ2-3; 8 bases line up with TRBD2. The ends lost 3 bases at V and 2 bases at J; junction bases unmatched: 6. The length of the CDR3 is 16 residues. The germline V gene has CDR1 KGHDR and CDR2 SFDVKD. The DNA for the CDR3 is TGTGCCACCAGTGATACCCTAGCGGGCGTCACAGATACGCAGTATTTT. Translated: CATSDTLAGVTDTQYF.